This is a list of T cell receptor beta chains from one sample in a study of human T cells and chemical hapten exposure. Using its own MiXCR run on the RACE reads, TCRdb lists one record per CDR3 protein. The sample includes some 190,000 distinct CDR3 sequences, about a fifth seen only once; the top ten take over 6.5%. The sequencing here drew on whole blood, taken in connection with sensitization to the hapten diphenylcyclopropenone (DPC). These receptors were taken from a woman between 50 and 59 years old with alopecia areata. Some clones in this sample may be carry-over from other donors' samples. Both conserved end residues are part of each CDR3. D genes are given only for firm matches. Clone size is stated in some rows and not others, as once, few, many or a class when expanded.

15 TRBJ2-7 NA TRBD1 TRBV10-3 TGTGCCATCAGTGAAAAACAGGGGGATTCCTACGAGCAGTACTTC CAISEKQGDSYEQYF
14 TRBJ1-2 few NA TRBV12-3/TRBV12-4 TGTGCCAGCAGTTTAGCAGGTCAGTCGGCGGGCTACACCTTC CASSLAGQSAGYTF
16 TRBJ2-1 NA TRBD2 TRBV30 TGTGCCTGGAGTGATGCACTAGCGGGTATGTTCAATGAGCAGTTCTTC CAWSDALAGMFNEQFF
13 TRBJ2-5 NA NA TRBV6-2/TRBV6-3 TGTGCCAGCAGCCAAGCGGAACAAGAGACCCAGTACTTC CASSQAEQETQYF
12 TRBJ2-7 NA TRBD2 TRBV10-3 TGTGCCATTAGCGGGAACTTCTACGAGCAGTACTTC CAISGNFYEQYF
14 TRBJ2-7 NA NA TRBV10-3 TGTGCCATCAGTGATATCGGTTCCAACTACGAGCAGTACTTC CAISDIGSNYEQYF
14 TRBJ2-7 few TRBD1 TRBV12-3/TRBV12-4 TGTGCCAGCAGTTTAAGGGGACAGGGAGACGAGCAGTACTTC CASSLRGQGDEQYF
13 TRBJ1-2 few TRBD1 TRBV6-1 TGTGCCAGCAGACCGGGACAGGAGGCCTATGGCACCTTC CASRPGQEAYGTF
13 TRBJ2-4 few NA TRBV5-6 TGTGCCAGCAGCCCGACAGGCATTGACATTCAGTACTTC CASSPTGIDIQYF
16 TRBJ1-4 NA NA TRBV6-5 TGTGCCAGCAGTTACCGGATAGGGGATCCAAATGAAAAACTGTTTTTT CASSYRIGDPNEKLFF
13 TRBJ2-3 few NA TRBV7-3 TGTGCCAGCAGCTCGTCCGGTGGCTCTCCGCAGTATTTT CASSSSGGSPQYF